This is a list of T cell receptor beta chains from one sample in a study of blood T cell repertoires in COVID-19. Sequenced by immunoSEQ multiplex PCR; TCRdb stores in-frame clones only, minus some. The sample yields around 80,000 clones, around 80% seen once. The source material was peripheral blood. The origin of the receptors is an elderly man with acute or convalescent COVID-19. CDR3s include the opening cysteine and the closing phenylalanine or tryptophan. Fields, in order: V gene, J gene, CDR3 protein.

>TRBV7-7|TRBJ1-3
CASSLDRGPGNTIYF
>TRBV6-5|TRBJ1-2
CASRTGGSYGYTF
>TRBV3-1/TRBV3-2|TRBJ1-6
CASSQTESSYNSPLHF
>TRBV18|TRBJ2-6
CASSQPRSSGANVLTF
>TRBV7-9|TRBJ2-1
CASSPTPGVTTNEQFF
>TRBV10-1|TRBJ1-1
CASSEQQYTEAFF
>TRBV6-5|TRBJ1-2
CASRFHRGQSGYTF
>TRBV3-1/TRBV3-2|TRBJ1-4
CASSQADRAGEKLFF
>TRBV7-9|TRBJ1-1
CASSTGLNTEAFF
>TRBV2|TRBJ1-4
CASSLGTGSEKLFF
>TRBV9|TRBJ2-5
CASSTGQLQETQYF
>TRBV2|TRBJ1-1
CASSEAGGLAEAFF
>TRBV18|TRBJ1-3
CASSRTGADGNTIYF
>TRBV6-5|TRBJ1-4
CASSDRGGVSEKLFF
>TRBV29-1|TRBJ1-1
CSVSNGNTEAFF
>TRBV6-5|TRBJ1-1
CASSTTGGGTEAFF
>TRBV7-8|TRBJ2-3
CASSRDRGTDTQYF
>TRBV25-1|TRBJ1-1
CASSEPPPGLAFF
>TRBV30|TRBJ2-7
CAWSSWPGEEQYF
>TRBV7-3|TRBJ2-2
CASSLGLGGTGELFF
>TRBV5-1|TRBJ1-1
CASSIDTGGGSGAFF
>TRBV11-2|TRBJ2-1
CASSPVNSLYNEQFF
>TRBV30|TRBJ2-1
CAWKRGEWEQFF
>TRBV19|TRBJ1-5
CASRSLQGAKQPQHF
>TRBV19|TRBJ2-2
CASSGNQGGNTGELFF
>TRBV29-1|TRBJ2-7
CSVGPAGNEQYF
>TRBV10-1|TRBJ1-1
CASSETGAMNTEAFF
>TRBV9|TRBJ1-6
CASSPRGVMSNSPLHF
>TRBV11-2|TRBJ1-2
CASSRDRGRHYGYTF
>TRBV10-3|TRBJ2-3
CAISVGTSVDTQYF
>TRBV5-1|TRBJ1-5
CASSLEGGGNQPQHF
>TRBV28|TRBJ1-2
CASSRQGNYGYTF
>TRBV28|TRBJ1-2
CASSPRQVNYGYTF
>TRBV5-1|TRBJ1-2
CASSGSGQDEGYTF
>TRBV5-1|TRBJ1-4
CASSLVPRGDEKLFF
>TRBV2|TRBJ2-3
CASRVLAGGQDTQYF
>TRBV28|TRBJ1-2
CASSPPITGGDYGYTF
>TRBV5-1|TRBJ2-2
CASSYMTGRNTGELFF
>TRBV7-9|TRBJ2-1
CASSSSGTGGYEQFF
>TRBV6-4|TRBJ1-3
CASRPGRVGIFSGNTIYF
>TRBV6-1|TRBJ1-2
CASSARTVHYNYGYTF
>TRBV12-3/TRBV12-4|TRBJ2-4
CASSSTQGGLYF
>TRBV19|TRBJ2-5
CASSSRGKETQYF
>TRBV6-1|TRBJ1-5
CASSEWGGDQPQHF
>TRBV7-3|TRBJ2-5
CASSVDRNQETQYF
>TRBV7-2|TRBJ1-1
CASSFSTGAGANTEAFF
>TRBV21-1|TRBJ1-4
CASSFRQGPDEKLFF
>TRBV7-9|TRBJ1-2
CASSVTGEAHGYTF
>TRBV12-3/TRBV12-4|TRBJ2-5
CASSFPGDETQYF
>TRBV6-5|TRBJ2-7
CASSRGESSSYEQYF
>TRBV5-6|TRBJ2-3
CASSSGTGLRTDTQYF
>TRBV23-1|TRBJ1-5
CASSQLDPTGYYGNQPQHF
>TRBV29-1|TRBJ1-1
CSASGVVSGTGAEAFF
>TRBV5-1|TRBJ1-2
CASSPEGSGNYGYTF